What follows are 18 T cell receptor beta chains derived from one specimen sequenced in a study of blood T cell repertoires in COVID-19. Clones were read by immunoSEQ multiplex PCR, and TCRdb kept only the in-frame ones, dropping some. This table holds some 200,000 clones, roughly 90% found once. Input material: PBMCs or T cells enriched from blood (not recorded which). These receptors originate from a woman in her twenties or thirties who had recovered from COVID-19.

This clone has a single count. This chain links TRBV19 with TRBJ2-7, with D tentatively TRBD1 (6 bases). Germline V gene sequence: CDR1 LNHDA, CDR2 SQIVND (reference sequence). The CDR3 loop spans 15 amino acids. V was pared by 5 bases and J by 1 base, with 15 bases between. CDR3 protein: CASSVPGTLSYEQYF. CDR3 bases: TGTGCCAGTAGTGTCCCCGGGACACTATCCTACGAGCAGTACTTC.

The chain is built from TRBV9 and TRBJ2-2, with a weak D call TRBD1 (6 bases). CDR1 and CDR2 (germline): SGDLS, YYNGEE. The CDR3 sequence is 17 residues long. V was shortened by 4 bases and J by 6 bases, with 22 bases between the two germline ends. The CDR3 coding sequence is TGTGCCAGCAGCACCGCTCTGTCTGGGGGCCGATCCGGGGAGCTGTTTTTT. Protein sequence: CASSTALSGGRSGELFF.

CDR3 region: CASSPTGNNQPQHF. CDR3 coding DNA: TGTGCCAGCAGCCCGACAGGGAACAATCAGCCCCAGCATTTT. The genes are TRBV11-2 and TRBJ1-5; 7 nucleotides match TRBD1. The CDR3 totals 14 residues. Germline values: CDR1 SGHAT, CDR2 FQNNGV. The junction had 4 bases not matched to a gene; V was cut back by 5 bases and J by 3 bases.

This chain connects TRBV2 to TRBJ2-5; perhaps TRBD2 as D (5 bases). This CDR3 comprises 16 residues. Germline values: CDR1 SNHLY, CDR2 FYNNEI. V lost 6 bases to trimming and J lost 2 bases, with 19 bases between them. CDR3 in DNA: TGTGCCAGCAGCCCCGGGGTGGCTGGTTTTCAAGAGACCCAGTACTTC. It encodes CASSPGVAGFQETQYF. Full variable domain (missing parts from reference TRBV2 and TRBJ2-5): EPEVTQTPSHQVTQMGQEVILRCVPISNHLYFYWYRQILGQKVEFLVSFYNNEISEKSEIFDDQFSVERPDGSNFTLKIRSTKLEDSAMYFCASSPGVAGFQETQYFGPGTRLLVL.

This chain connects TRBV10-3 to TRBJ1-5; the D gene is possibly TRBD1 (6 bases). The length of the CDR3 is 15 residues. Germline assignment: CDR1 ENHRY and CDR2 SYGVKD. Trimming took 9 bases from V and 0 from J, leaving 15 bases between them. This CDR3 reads CAISLGHISNQPQHF. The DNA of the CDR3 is TGTGCCATTTCCTTGGGACACATTAGCAATCAGCCCCAGCATTTT.

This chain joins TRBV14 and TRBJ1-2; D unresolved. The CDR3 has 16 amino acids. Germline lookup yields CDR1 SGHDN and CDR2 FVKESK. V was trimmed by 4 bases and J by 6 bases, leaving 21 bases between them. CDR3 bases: TGTGCCAGCAGCCCCAAGCGTCCCGCACGCATAGATGGCTACACCTTC. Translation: CASSPKRPARIDGYTF.

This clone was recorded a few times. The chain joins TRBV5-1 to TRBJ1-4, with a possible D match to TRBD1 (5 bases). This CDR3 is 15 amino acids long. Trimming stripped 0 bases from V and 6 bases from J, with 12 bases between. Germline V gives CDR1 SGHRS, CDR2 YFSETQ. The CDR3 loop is CASSLGGSSDEKLFF. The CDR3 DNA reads TGCGCCAGCAGCTTGGGGGGCTCCAGTGATGAAAAACTGTTTTTT.

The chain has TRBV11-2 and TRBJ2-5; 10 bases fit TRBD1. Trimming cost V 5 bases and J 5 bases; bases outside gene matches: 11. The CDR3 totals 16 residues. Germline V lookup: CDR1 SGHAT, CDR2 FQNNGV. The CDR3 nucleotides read TGTGCCAGCAGCCTGAACTGGGACAGGGGCACGGAGACCCAGTACTTC. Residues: CASSLNWDRGTETQYF. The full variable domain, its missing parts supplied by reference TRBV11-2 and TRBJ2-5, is EAGVAQSPRYKIIEKRQSVAFWCNPISGHATLYWYQQILGQGPKLLIQFQNNGVVDDSQLPKDRFSAERLKGVDSTLKIQPAKLEDSAVYLCASSLNWDRGTETQYFGPGTRLLVL.

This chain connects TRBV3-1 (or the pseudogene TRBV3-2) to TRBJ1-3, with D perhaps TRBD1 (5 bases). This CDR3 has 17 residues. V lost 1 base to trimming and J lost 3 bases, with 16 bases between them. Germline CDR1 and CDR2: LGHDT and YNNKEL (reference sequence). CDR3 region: CASSQAALQGYGNTIYF. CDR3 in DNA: TGTGCCAGCAGCCAAGCGGCGCTTCAGGGTTATGGAAACACCATATATTTT.

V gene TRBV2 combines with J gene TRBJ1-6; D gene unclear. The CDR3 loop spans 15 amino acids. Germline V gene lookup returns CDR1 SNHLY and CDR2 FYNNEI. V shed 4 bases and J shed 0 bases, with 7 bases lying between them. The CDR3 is CASSGMSSYNSPLHF. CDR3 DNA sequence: TGTGCCAGCAGTGGAATGAGCTCCTATAATTCACCCCTCCACTTT.

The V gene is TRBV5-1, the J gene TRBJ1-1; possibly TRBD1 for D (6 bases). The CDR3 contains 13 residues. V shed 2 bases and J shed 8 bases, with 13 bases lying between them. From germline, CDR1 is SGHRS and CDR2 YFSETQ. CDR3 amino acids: CASSLAGGREAFF. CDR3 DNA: TGCGCCAGCAGCTTAGCGGGGGGCAGGGAAGCTTTCTTT.

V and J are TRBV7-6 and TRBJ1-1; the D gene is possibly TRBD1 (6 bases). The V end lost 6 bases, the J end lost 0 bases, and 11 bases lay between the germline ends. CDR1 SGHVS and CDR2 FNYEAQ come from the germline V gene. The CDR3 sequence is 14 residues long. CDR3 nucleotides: TGTGCCAGCAGTCAGGGGTGGGTGAACACTGAAGCTTTCTTT. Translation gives CASSQGWVNTEAFF.

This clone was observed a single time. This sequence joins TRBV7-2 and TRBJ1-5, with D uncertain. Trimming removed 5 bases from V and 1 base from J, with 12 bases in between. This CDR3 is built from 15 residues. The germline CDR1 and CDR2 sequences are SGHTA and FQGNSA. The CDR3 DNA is TGTGCCAGCAGCCTAGTATCGGGAAGCAATCAGCCCCAGCATTTT. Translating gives CASSLVSGSNQPQHF.

The CDR3 DNA reads TGCAGCGTTGAAGGAACTAGCGGGGGTTCTTCGAACTACGAGCAGTACTTC. Its translation is CSVEGTSGGSSNYEQYF. This chain links TRBV29-1 with TRBJ2-7; 11 bases align to TRBD2. V lost 1 base, J lost 3 bases, and 11 bases stayed unmatched. The length of the CDR3 is 17 residues. Germline V gives CDR1 SQVTM, CDR2 ANQGSEA.

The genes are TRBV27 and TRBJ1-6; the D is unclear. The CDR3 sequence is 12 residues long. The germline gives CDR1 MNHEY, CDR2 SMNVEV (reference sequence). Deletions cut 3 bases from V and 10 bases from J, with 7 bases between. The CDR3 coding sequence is TGTGCCAGCAGTTTTCTCGGGTCACCCCTCCACTTT. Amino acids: CASSFLGSPLHF.

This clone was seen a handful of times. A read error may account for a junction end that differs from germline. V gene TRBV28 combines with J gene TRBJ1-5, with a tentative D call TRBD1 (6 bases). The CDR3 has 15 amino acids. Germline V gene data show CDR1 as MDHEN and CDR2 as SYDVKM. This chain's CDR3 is CASSLWTDSNQPQHF. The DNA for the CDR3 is TGTGCCAGCAGTCTATGGACAGATAGCAATCAGCCCCAGCATTTT. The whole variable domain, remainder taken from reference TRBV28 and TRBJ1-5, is DVKVTQSSRYLVKRTGEKVFLECVQDMDHENMFWYRQDPGLGLRLIYFSYDVKMKEKGDIPEGYSVSREKKERFSLILESASTNQTSMYLCASSLWTDSNQPQHFGDGTRLSIL.

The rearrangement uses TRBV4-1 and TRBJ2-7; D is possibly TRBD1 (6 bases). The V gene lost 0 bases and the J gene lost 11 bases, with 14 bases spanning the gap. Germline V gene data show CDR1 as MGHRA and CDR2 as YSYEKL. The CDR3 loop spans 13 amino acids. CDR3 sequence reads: CASSQDRQGQEYF. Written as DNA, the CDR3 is TGCGCCAGCAGCCAAGACAGGCAGGGACAAGAGTACTTC.

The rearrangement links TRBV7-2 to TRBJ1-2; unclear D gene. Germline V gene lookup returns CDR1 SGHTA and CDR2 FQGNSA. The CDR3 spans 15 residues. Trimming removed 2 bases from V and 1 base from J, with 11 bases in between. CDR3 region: CASSLSSSGNYGYTF. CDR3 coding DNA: TGTGCCAGCAGCTTAAGCTCGTCTGGTAACTATGGCTACACCTTC.